This TCR beta chain emerged from a study of blood T cell repertoires in COVID-19. Study-wide context: From T cells, B-cell-depleted T cells, or PBMCs came the material, which was cDNA or gDNA.

V dropped 5 bases and J dropped 1 base, with 13 bases sitting between them. The CDR3 sequence is 15 residues long. Per germline, CDR1 SGHVS and CDR2 FNYEAQ. In the original analysis: The assay estimated nucleated cells by amplifying reference gene primers. Assay: immunoSEQ multiplex PCR; the TCRdb copy retains only in-frame clones and omits some. V, J and clone size were drawn from that table, and D and trimming were deduced from the DNA. This table has about 150,000 clones, roughly 76% appearing once. This clone has a count of ten or more. The TCR was taken from a human donor with acute or convalescent COVID-19. The donor label of this sample is uncertain. The chain combines TRBV7-6 with TRBJ2-3, with D uncertain. Sequencing was carried out using peripheral blood. Here the CDR3 reads CASSPPQSGTDTQYF. For the CDR3, the DNA is TGTGCCAGCAGCCCCCCCCAGTCTGGCACAGATACGCAGTATTTT.